The 21 T cell receptor beta chains presented below share a single source sample, sequenced in a study of neurological immune-mediated disorders. TCRdb processed the 5' RACE reads anew with MiXCR; each CDR3 protein has one entry. The sample yields 75,000 to 90,000 distinct CDR3 sequences, approximately 10% seen once. Sequenced: PBMCs. The receptors stem from a man aged 35-49 years in good health.

Ten or more counts support this clonotype. The J gene is TRBJ2-6, the V gene TRBV29-1, with D uncertain. With 3 bases removed from V and 1 base from J, the gap between germline ends came to 7 bases. The germline V gene has CDR1 SQVTM and CDR2 ANQGSEA. The CDR3 length is 14 residues. CDR3 region: CSVDAESGANVLTF. CDR3 coding DNA: TGCAGCGTTGATGCAGAATCTGGGGCCAACGTCCTGACTTTC.

The sample holds many counts of this clonotype. V gene TRBV27 combines with J gene TRBJ2-7; 7 nucleotides line up with TRBD1. The germline gives CDR1 MNHEY, CDR2 SMNVEV (reference sequence). The junction had 9 bases not matched to a gene; V was cut back by 6 bases and J by 4 bases. The CDR3 extends over 14 amino acids. CDR3 loop: CASRFTGAGYEQYF. Here the CDR3 DNA reads TGTGCCAGCAGGTTCACAGGGGCCGGATACGAGCAGTACTTC.

The chain has TRBV29-1 and TRBJ2-7, with D possibly matching TRBD2 (6 bases). The V gene's germline CDR1 is SQVTM and CDR2 ANQGSEA. V was clipped by 4 bases and J by 3 bases, with 7 bases between them. This CDR3 contains 11 residues. For the CDR3, the DNA is TGCAGCGTTGGGGGGGACTACGAGCAGTACTTC. The encoded protein is CSVGGDYEQYF.

This clonotype was observed many times. The V call is TRBV20-1, the J call TRBJ2-3; 11 bases are a match to TRBD2. V trimming: 1 base; J trimming: 6 bases; junction bases outside the gene matches: 9. Per the germline V gene, CDR1 is DFQATT and CDR2 is SNEGSKA (reference sequence). The CDR3 loop spans 16 amino acids. CDR3: CSARGVTSGGPDTQYF. In nucleotides, the CDR3 is TGCAGTGCTAGAGGGGTTACTAGCGGGGGCCCCGATACGCAGTATTTT.

This clonotype was seen many times. The chain employs TRBV12-3 or TRBV12-4 and TRBJ2-2; D not resolved. The CDR3 has 14 amino acids. V gave up 2 bases and J gave up 5 bases, with 9 bases separating them. The CDR3 DNA is TGTGCCAGCAGTTTATTTCTGAAGACCGGGGAGCTGTTTTTT. Translated: CASSLFLKTGELFF.

This clonotype was detected only a few times. A much bigger clone sits one base away, suggesting this may be a read error. The chain uses TRBV29-1 and TRBJ2-1; D is ambiguous. Germline values: CDR1 SQVTM, CDR2 ANQGSEA. Deletions cut 4 bases from V and 7 bases from J, with 14 bases between. CDR3 length: 13 residues. CDR3 coding DNA: TGCAGCGTTGCTGCGCGAACAAAAAATGAGCAGTTCTTC. Protein: CSVAARTKNEQFF.

The chain uses TRBV5-1 and TRBJ2-5, with a weak D call TRBD2 (6 bases). V lost 4 bases to trimming and J lost 4 bases, with 17 bases between them. The CDR3 extends over 15 amino acids. Per the germline V gene, CDR1 is SGHRS and CDR2 is YFSETQ. The CDR3 loop is CASSVLSGVIETQYF. The CDR3 DNA follows: TGCGCCAGCAGCGTACTATCGGGGGTTATAGAGACCCAGTACTTC.

This clonotype was counted only a few times. This chain uses TRBV6-6 with TRBJ2-1; tentative D call: TRBD2 (6 bases). Trimming cost V 2 bases and J 6 bases, with 11 bases left between them. Germline-derived CDR1 and CDR2 are MNHNY and SVGAGI (reference sequence). The CDR3 spans 14 residues. CDR3 sequence: CASSYTGTPNEQFF. CDR3 nucleotides: TGTGCCAGCAGTTACACTGGGACTCCCAATGAGCAGTTCTTC.

This clonotype was counted many times. The chain employs TRBV5-1 and TRBJ2-7, with TRBD2 matching 8 bases. Germline loops: CDR1 SGHRS, CDR2 YFSETQ. The CDR3 runs 14 residues. Trimming took 6 bases from V and 6 from J; bases not matched to a gene: 11. CDR3 in amino acids: CASTGGPDGVEQYF. The CDR3, as DNA: TGCGCCAGCACGGGGGGGCCCGATGGGGTCGAGCAGTACTTC. The full variable domain, completed using reference TRBV5-1 and TRBJ2-7, is KAGVTQTPRYLIKTRGQQVTLSCSPISGHRSVSWYQQTPGQGLQFLFEYFSETQRNKGNFPGRFSGRQFSNSRSEMNVSTLELGDSALYLCASTGGPDGVEQYFGPGTRLTVT.

This clonotype has just a few counts. The rearrangement links TRBV6-1 to TRBJ2-7; D gene unclear. V shed 3 bases and J shed 0 bases, with 24 bases lying between them. This CDR3 is built from 19 residues. Germline CDR1 is MNHNS and CDR2 is SASEGT. This CDR3 is CASSEEGFFTAQSSYEQYF. The CDR3 bases are TGTGCCAGCAGTGAGGAAGGGTTTTTCACGGCTCAGAGCTCCTACGAGCAGTACTTC.

This clonotype was seen a few times. The chain combines TRBV28 with TRBJ2-2; 8 positions agree with TRBD2. The V gene end was trimmed by 4 bases and the J gene end by 4 bases; junction bases not matched to a gene: 11. The CDR3 has 17 amino acids. Per the germline V gene, CDR1 is MDHEN and CDR2 is SYDVKM. The CDR3, as DNA: TGTGCCAGCAGTTCCCCGGGACTAGGTTTGTCCACCGGGGAGCTGTTTTTT. It is translated as CASSSPGLGLSTGELFF.

This clonotype was counted many times. V is TRBV2 and J is TRBJ2-2, with TRBD1 identical over 9 bases. The CDR3 is made up of 17 amino acids. From germline, CDR1 is SNHLY and CDR2 FYNNEI. The J segment lost 5 bases and the V segment lost 4 bases, leaving 11 bases of the junction unmatched. CDR3 sequence reads: CASSASHRGLRTGELFF. CDR3 coding DNA: TGTGCCAGCAGTGCGTCCCACAGGGGGCTGCGGACCGGGGAGCTGTTTTTT. Variable domain in full (rest from reference TRBV2 and TRBJ2-2): EPEVTQTPSHQVTQMGQEVILRCVPISNHLYFYWYRQILGQKVEFLVSFYNNEISEKSEIFDDQFSVERPDGSNFTLKIRSTKLEDSAMYFCASSASHRGLRTGELFFGEGSRLTVL.

This clonotype occurred many times. The chain recombines TRBV10-3 with TRBJ1-1; D is uncertain. V lost 0 bases and J 5 bases, leaving 16 bases between the germline ends. Per the germline V gene, CDR1 is ENHRY and CDR2 is SYGVKD. This CDR3 has 16 amino acids. CDR3 in amino acids: CAISESIGSSWTEAFF. The CDR3 DNA reads TGTGCCATCAGTGAGTCGATAGGCAGTTCGTGGACTGAAGCTTTCTTT.

The table lists this clonotype with a few counts. V and J are TRBV18 and TRBJ1-5, with D maybe TRBD1 (5 bases). The CDR3 length is 14 residues. Trimming took off 6 bases at V and 7 bases at J, with 16 bases between the two ends. Germline V CDR1 and CDR2: KGHSH, LQKENI. The CDR3 region is CASSTRRQSQPQHF. The CDR3 DNA sequence: TGTGCCAGCTCGACTAGGAGACAGAGCCAGCCCCAGCATTTT.

The gene calls are TRBV9 and TRBJ1-4, with no clear D. Trimming stripped 4 bases from V and 5 bases from J, with 12 bases between. This CDR3 is 14 amino acids long. From germline, CDR1 is SGDLS and CDR2 YYNGEE. CDR3 in amino acids: CASSPSSLNEKLFF. CDR3 nucleotide sequence: TGTGCCAGCAGCCCATCCAGCCTCAATGAAAAACTGTTTTTT.

This clonotype was seen ten or more times. This chain uses TRBV6-5 with TRBJ2-1; 8 nucleotides line up with TRBD1. This CDR3 comprises 16 residues. Germline loops: CDR1 MNHEY, CDR2 SVGAGI. J was trimmed by 6 bases and V by 5 bases; bases with no gene match: 12. This chain's CDR3 is CASSPHDRGPANEQFF. In DNA form, the CDR3 reads TGTGCCAGCAGTCCCCATGACAGGGGCCCCGCCAATGAGCAGTTCTTC.

The chain recombines TRBV5-1 with TRBJ2-7; TRBD2 agrees at 7 bases. CDR3 size: 14 residues. Losses at the gene ends were 0 bases for V and 9 bases for J; bases not matched to a gene: 9. The V gene's germline CDR1 is SGHRS and CDR2 YFSETQ. The CDR3 reads CASSLGRHRGVQYF. The CDR3, as DNA: TGCGCCAGCAGCTTGGGACGCCACCGGGGGGTGCAGTACTTC.

This clonotype was observed a handful of times. The V call is TRBV29-1, the J call TRBJ2-7, with TRBD2 as a possible D gene (5 bases). Trimming left V 6 bases short and J 6 bases short, with 18 bases between. CDR1 is SQVTM and CDR2 is ANQGSEA in the germline V gene. The CDR3 spans 13 residues. CDR3 DNA: TGCAGCGTCTATATCCCGGGGATTGGCGAGCAGTACTTC. It specifies CSVYIPGIGEQYF.

Within the sample, this clonotype is medium-sized. DNA of the CDR3: TGTGCCAGCAGTCGTTTAGGGGATTCACCCCTCCACTTT. It encodes CASSRLGDSPLHF. This sequence joins TRBV12-3 or TRBV12-4 and TRBJ1-6; D is perhaps TRBD1 (5 bases). Between the trimmed V and J ends, which lost 5 bases and 8 bases, there was a span of 10 bases. The CDR3 is 13 residues long.

This clonotype was seen ten or more times. The J gene is TRBJ2-2, the V gene TRBV7-9; TRBD1 matches 7 bases. With V trimmed by 5 bases and J by 2 bases, 8 bases remained unmatched. The CDR3 has 16 residues. Germline V gives CDR1 SEHNR, CDR2 FQNEAQ (reference sequence). CDR3 protein: CASSTRDRLNTGELFF. DNA for the CDR3: TGTGCCAGCAGCACCAGGGACAGACTAAACACCGGGGAGCTGTTTTTT. The whole variable domain, remainder taken from reference TRBV7-9 and TRBJ2-2, is DTGVSQNPRHKITKRGQNVTFRCDPISEHNRLYWYRQTLGQGPEFLTYFQNEAQLEKSRLLSDRFSAERPKGSFSTLEIQRTEQGDSAMYLCASSTRDRLNTGELFFGEGSRLTVL.

In its sample, this clonotype was seen a few times. The genes are TRBV24-1 and TRBJ2-1; D is ambiguous. Trimming took 3 bases from V and 0 from J, leaving 8 bases between them. The CDR3 sequence is 15 residues long. Germline CDR1 reads KGHDR; CDR2 reads SFDVKD. CDR3 in amino acids: CATSDGQHSYNEQFF. The CDR3 bases are TGTGCCACCAGTGATGGGCAGCACTCCTACAATGAGCAGTTCTTC.